What follows are 8 T cell receptor beta chains derived from one specimen sequenced in a study of blood T cell repertoires in COVID-19. Profiled with immunoSEQ multiplex PCR; TCRdb holds only in-frame clones, not every one. This sample carries a few hundred thousand clones, approximately 88% of them seen once, and the ten largest clones take under 7.5%. The specimen was peripheral blood. All receptors come from a man younger than 35 who had recovered from COVID-19.

The rearrangement joins TRBV2 to TRBJ1-2, with 10 bases that match TRBD1. The CDR3 has 15 residues. The junction had 2 bases not matched to a gene; V was cut back by 2 bases and J by 2 bases. Per the germline V gene, CDR1 is SNHLY and CDR2 is FYNNEI. The CDR3 DNA sequence: TGTGCCAGCAGTGAACCGGGACAGGGGAACTATGGCTACACCTTC. Amino acid sequence: CASSEPGQGNYGYTF.

This clone was counted a few times. CDR3 sequence (DNA): TGTGCCAGCAGCCCGAATTCGGGGGGAATCGGCAATGAGCAGTTCTTC. Encoded protein: CASSPNSGGIGNEQFF. The V call is TRBV7-3, the J call TRBJ2-1; the match to TRBD2 covers 7 bases. Germline values: CDR1 SGHTA, CDR2 FQGTGA. The ends lost 5 bases at V and 6 bases at J; junction bases unmatched: 13. The CDR3 spans 16 residues.

Only a few counts were recorded for this clone. The rearrangement links TRBV18 to TRBJ2-7; 8 bases agree with TRBD2. The length of the CDR3 is 14 residues. With 4 bases clipped from V and 6 bases from J, the junction kept 8 bases outside the gene matches. Germline V gene sequence: CDR1 KGHSH, CDR2 LQKENI. In DNA form, the CDR3 reads TGTGCCAGCTCACGGAAACTAGCGGTGTCCGAGCAGTACTTC. This gives the protein CASSRKLAVSEQYF. The full variable domain, its missing parts supplied by reference TRBV18 and TRBJ2-7, is NAGVMQNPRHLVRRRGQEARLRCSPMKGHSHVYWYRQLPEEGLKFMVYLQKENIIDESGMPKERFSAEFPKEGPSILRIQQVVRGDSAAYFCASSRKLAVSEQYFGPGTRLTVT.

The CDR3 loop reads CAIRGPDTQYF. Written as DNA, the CDR3 is TGTGCCATACGAGGGCCAGATACGCAGTATTTT. This chain uses TRBV6-1 with TRBJ2-3; TRBD2 might be the D (5 bases). In germline, CDR1 is MNHNS, CDR2 SASEGT. V lost 10 bases to trimming and J lost 4 bases, with 9 bases between them. This CDR3 is 11 amino acids long.

The count of this clone is one. CDR3 coding DNA: TGTGCCATCAGTGAGTGGATGACAGGGGGCCCTTCTGGAAACACCATATATTTT. This codes for CAISEWMTGGPSGNTIYF. The gene calls are TRBV10-3 and TRBJ1-3; 10 positions match TRBD1. In germline, CDR1 is ENHRY, CDR2 SYGVKD. With V trimmed by 1 base and J by 1 base, 7 bases remained unmatched. The CDR3 consists of 18 residues.

The rearrangement links TRBV5-6 to TRBJ1-5, with TRBD1 as a possible D gene (6 bases). V lost 2 bases and J 9 bases, leaving 12 bases between the germline ends. This CDR3 has 13 residues. Germline assignment: CDR1 SGHDT and CDR2 YYEEEE. CDR3 protein: CASSFGGGSPQHF. In DNA form, the CDR3 reads TGTGCCAGCAGCTTCGGGGGGGGCTCGCCCCAGCATTTT.

The rearrangement links TRBV29-1 to TRBJ2-1; 8 positions agree with TRBD2. V lost 3 bases to trimming and J lost 4 bases; unmatched junction nucleotides: 5. Germline V CDR1 and CDR2: SQVTM, ANQGSEA. CDR3 size: 14 residues. CDR3 nucleotide sequence: TGCAGCGTTGACAGGCTAGCGGGTTACAATGAGCAGTTCTTC. Translating it yields CSVDRLAGYNEQFF.

The chain combines TRBV5-4 with TRBJ1-2; D possibly corresponds to TRBD1 (5 bases). From germline, CDR1 is SGHNT and CDR2 YYREEE (reference sequence). The ends were cut back, 4 bases at V and 0 bases at J, with 16 bases in the middle. The CDR3 has 16 residues. CDR3 residues: CASSTGQGLANYGYTF. CDR3 DNA: TGTGCCAGCAGCACCGGACAAGGCTTAGCTAACTATGGCTACACCTTC.